This T cell receptor (beta chain) was recorded in a study of early T cells in non-severe SARS-CoV-2 infection listed by TCRdb under 2021. With regard to the full study: TCR sequencing used bulk RNA from unsorted whole blood, so alpha and beta chains could not be paired. Study-wide findings and limitations: VDJdb matching was skewed toward anti-spike CD8 responses and likely underestimated virus-specific expansions by missing private and CD4 specificities.

Library preparation was by 5' RACE. The instrument was a NextSeq 500. In the TCR library protocol, unique molecular identifiers were attached to individual cDNA molecules to correct for PCR bias and sequencing error. Sequencing covered both TCR alpha and beta chains, and within each sample the abundances of alpha and beta sequences were tightly co-correlated. The authors' pipeline ran thus. V gene, J gene and CDR3 annotation of TCR sequences was performed with Decombinator V4. Expanded TCRs were defined as changing significantly between any two time points under a Poisson model with p below 0.0001. TCR abundances were normalised to the total number of TCRs sequenced per sample and expressed as counts per million. VDJdb, accessed on 1 November 2021, was searched for TCRs annotated for CMV, EBV and SARS-CoV-2, and TCRs annotated for more than one antigen were excluded. TCRdb cleaned the public reads at Q25 with fastp, built clones with MiXCR and kept in-frame beta chains. Merged by CDR3 protein, the rows form single entries marked with the most common genes and DNA. The V and J calls, along with clone size, are taken from TCRdb and not from the paper's own processing. The table for this sample lists approximately 89,000 distinct CDR3 sequences; 11% to 15% of them were counted only once. Of the sample, under 4% falls within the top ten clones.

Remarks on this clonotype: Its antigen remains unidentified. The sample holds no much larger clone one base away, and base qualities are not on file.

Set within a cohort of healthcare workers in London, UK, this nested case-control study involved weekly PCR testing of nasopharyngeal swabs along with blood sampling. Healthcare workers were recruited between 23 and 31 March 2020, during the week of the UK lockdown, and were followed weekly for up to about 15 weeks. The receptor was derived from an adult who was a healthcare worker with PCR-confirmed SARS-CoV-2 infection or an uninfected control (not recorded which). The sequenced sample was whole blood.

DNA sequence: TGTGCCAGCAGACAAATCCAGGGTAGGGGGTATAATTCACCCCTCCACTTT. This codes for CASRQIQGRGYNSPLHF. Rearrangement joined TRBV11-3 to TRBJ1-6; the D gene is perhaps TRBD1, on 6 matching bases. Counted from cysteine to phenylalanine, this CDR3 has 17 amino acids. The DNA shown is the 51-base CDR3, in frame from base 1. The germline V gene supplies CDR1 SGHNT and CDR2 YENEEA. V and J are truncated by 6 bases and 4 bases respectively, leaving an intervening sequence of 19 bases. Beyond the CDR3, the reference TRBV11-3 and TRBJ1-6 genes provide the residues; the full variable domain reads: EAGVVQSPRYKIIEKKQPVAFWCNPISGHNTLYWYLQNLGQGPELLIRYENEEAVDDSQLPKDRFSAERLKGVDSTLKIQPAELGDSAVYLCASRQIQGRGYNSPLHFGNGTRLTVT.